The 6 T cell receptor beta chains below were found in one sample sequenced in a study of blood T cell repertoires in COVID-19. The table came from immunoSEQ multiplex PCR; TCRdb's copy has only in-frame clones and leaves some out. In the table there are about 370,000 clones, around 89% of which are singletons. Sequenced: peripheral blood. These receptors all come from a woman in her twenties or thirties with COVID-19, enrolled during active disease.

The rearrangement uses TRBV10-3 and TRBJ1-4; 7 positions match TRBD1. The CDR3 has 15 amino acids. CDR1 is ENHRY, CDR2 SYGVKD, per germline. V lost 10 bases and J lost 1; bases outside the gene matches: 9. The CDR3 DNA follows: TGTGCCACCGGGGGACAGACAGAAACTAATGAAAAACTGTTTTTT. Translation: CATGGQTETNEKLFF.

This clone was counted a few times. This chain joins TRBV10-3 and TRBJ2-7; D possibly corresponds to TRBD1 (5 bases). The CDR3 contains 14 residues. V was shortened by 0 bases and J by 3 bases, with 9 bases between the two germline ends. Germline assignment: CDR1 ENHRY and CDR2 SYGVKD. The CDR3 loop is CAISESEQDYEQYF. CDR3 nucleotide sequence: TGTGCCATCAGTGAGTCAGAACAGGACTACGAGCAGTACTTC.

V gene TRBV27 combines with J gene TRBJ2-2, with TRBD2 matching over 11 bases. The V and J ends lost 4 bases and 4 bases, in that order; junction bases with no gene match: 5. This CDR3 region has 16 residues. Germline CDR1 reads MNHEY; CDR2 reads SMNVEV (reference sequence). The CDR3 nucleotides read TGTGCCAGCAGTTCCCTAGCGGGGGGAGGCACCGGGGAGCTGTTTTTT. Translating gives CASSSLAGGGTGELFF.

The rearrangement links TRBV6-1 to TRBJ1-2, with D tentatively TRBD1 (5 bases). The CDR3 has 13 amino acids. CDR1 and CDR2 (germline): MNHNS, SASEGT. The V end was cut by 5 bases, the J end by 4 bases, with 11 bases between. CDR3 sequence: CASSLDRLYGYTF. DNA of the CDR3: TGTGCCAGCAGTCTCGACAGACTCTATGGCTACACCTTC.

The rearrangement links TRBV27 to TRBJ1-6; the match to TRBD1 covers 8 bases. The germline V gene has CDR1 MNHEY and CDR2 SMNVEV (reference sequence). J was trimmed by 8 bases and V by 6 bases; bases with no gene match: 6. CDR3 length: 14 residues. The CDR3 region has the DNA TGTGCCAGCAGGAACAGGGGGTTAGATTCACCCCTCCACTTT. It yields the protein CASRNRGLDSPLHF.

A note on this clone: This sample also contains other DNA sequences that code for the same CDR3. The rearrangement uses TRBV5-1 and TRBJ2-5, with D unclear. Germline V CDR1 and CDR2: SGHRS, YFSETQ. The CDR3 covers 11 residues. Trimming removed 4 bases at V and 3 bases at J, with 4 bases between. The CDR3 is CASSTEETQYF. In DNA, the CDR3 is TGCGCCAGCAGCACAGAAGAGACCCAGTACTTC.